This T cell receptor (beta chain) was recovered during a study of CD8+ T cells in alopecia areata. Study conclusions and caveats: TCR sharing was clearer in mice than between patients, perhaps partly owing to patient HLA diversity.

Germline V gives CDR1 SGDLS, CDR2 YYNGEE. V was cut by 3 bases and J by 4 bases, with 11 bases left in between. CDR3 length: 14 residues. Described treatment: oral pan-JAK inhibitor, 5-10 mg twice daily. Extracted RNA was reverse transcribed, and the resulting cDNA served as sequencing template. Measured with immunoSEQ multiplex PCR; TCRdb has only the in-frame clones, and not every one. The repertoire holds approximately 140,000 clones, roughly four fifths seen once, with roughly 25% in the top ten. As concerns this clone: The antigen remains undetermined.

J is TRBJ2-1 and V is TRBV9; no clear D gene. Material: CD8+ T cells sorted from blood, obtained at week 4, from a patient treated with tofacitinib. This sequence originates from a human donor with alopecia areata. CDR3 sequence (DNA): TGTGCCAGCAGCGGTGTGGCACTTTACAATGAGCAGTTCTTC. Amino acid sequence: CASSGVALYNEQFF.